The present T cell receptor beta chain was sequenced within a study of OX40 agonist ivuxolimab in advanced cancers. Findings of the study overall: The specificity for antigen of the expanded peripheral T cells was not determined. A proportion of nonresponders additionally exhibited low normalized T-cell clonal expansion. Expansion of clones was among the lowest in partial responders at 0.1-3.0 mg/kg.

Details on this clone: Its antigen is currently unknown.

Libraries were prepared by immunoSEQ multiplex PCR; TCRdb keeps only in-frame clonotypes and omits some of them. There are some 100,000 clones in the sample; around 80% occur only once, and about 5.5% lies in the top ten. The V and J ends lost 4 bases and 4 bases respectively, with 18 bases between them. This CDR3 region has 16 residues. The germline V gene has CDR1 SGHRS and CDR2 YFSETQ. This TCR was recovered from an adult with an advanced solid tumor such as melanoma, head and neck, liver or kidney cancer. The chain uses TRBV5-1 and TRBJ1-5; perhaps TRBD1 as D (6 bases). This sample comprised CD4+ or CD8+ T cells sorted from blood, obtained in a trial of the OX40 agonist ivuxolimab. The CDR3 is CASSPTAGQGNQPQHF. For the CDR3, the DNA is TGCGCCAGCAGCCCCACGGCTGGGCAGGGGAATCAGCCCCAGCATTTT. Using reference TRBV5-1 and TRBJ1-5 for the parts outside the CDR3, the full variable domain is KAGVTQTPRYLIKTRGQQVTLSCSPISGHRSVSWYQQTPGQGLQFLFEYFSETQRNKGNFPGRFSGRQFSNSRSEMNVSTLELGDSALYLCASSPTAGQGNQPQHFGDGTRLSIL.